This is a list of T cell receptor beta chains from one sample in a study of PD-1 blockade in classical Hodgkin lymphoma. Sequenced by immunoSEQ multiplex PCR; TCRdb stores in-frame clones only, minus some. This table has roughly 34,000 clones, 90% to 95% appearing once. Sequenced input: peripheral blood mononuclear cells (PBMCs). Receptors originate from a human donor with classical Hodgkin lymphoma. The CDR3 runs from the conserved cysteine through the conserved F or W. Fields, in order: D gene, V gene, J gene, clone size, CDR3 DNA, CDR3 protein. The D gene is left open where the match is weak. Clone size appears in some rows only: once, few, many, or a class for an expanded clone.

D: -
V: TRBV4-1
J: TRBJ1-6
size: -
DNA: TGCGCCAGCAGTCCGGGCTCCTATAATTCACCCCTCCACTTT
CDR3: CASSPGSYNSPLHF

D: -
V: TRBV6-5
J: TRBJ1-1
size: -
DNA: TGTGCCAGCAGTTACTTCAAGAACACTGAAGCTTTCTTT
CDR3: CASSYFKNTEAFF

D: -
V: TRBV7-2
J: TRBJ1-5
size: -
DNA: TGTGCCAGCAGCCTTGGGGCGGGCTATAGCAATCAGCCCCAGCATTTT
CDR3: CASSLGAGYSNQPQHF

D: TRBD1
V: TRBV9
J: TRBJ1-5
size: -
DNA: TGTGCCAGCAGCGGAGGACAGGTTGGCAATCAGCCCCAGCATTTT
CDR3: CASSGGQVGNQPQHF

D: -
V: TRBV19
J: TRBJ1-1
size: few
DNA: TGTGCCAGTAGTCCAGGGGCCGTGAACACTGAAGCTTTCTTT
CDR3: CASSPGAVNTEAFF

D: -
V: TRBV7-9
J: TRBJ2-1
size: -
DNA: TGTGCCAGCAGCTTCTGGGGAGTTAGCAATGAGCAGTTCTTC
CDR3: CASSFWGVSNEQFF

D: -
V: TRBV19
J: TRBJ2-1
size: -
DNA: TGTGCCAGTAGTATAGACTATCGGTCCTACAATGAGCAGTTCTTC
CDR3: CASSIDYRSYNEQFF

D: -
V: TRBV18
J: TRBJ1-2
size: -
DNA: TGTGCCAGCTCACCAAGTGGGGGGGCAAATGGCTACACCTTC
CDR3: CASSPSGGANGYTF

D: -
V: TRBV7-8
J: TRBJ1-2
size: -
DNA: TGTGCCAGCAGCTTAGAGGATGCGGGACGGTCCACGGGTAACTATGGCTACACCTTC
CDR3: CASSLEDAGRSTGNYGYTF

D: -
V: TRBV28
J: TRBJ1-3
size: -
DNA: TGTGCCAGCATCCTGGGCCGGGCGTACTCTGGAAACACCATATATTTT
CDR3: CASILGRAYSGNTIYF